Below, one T cell receptor beta chain is given with its context. This entry is derived from a study of blood T cell repertoires in COVID-19. Whole-study context: The United States, Italy and Spain provided the acute and convalescent COVID-19 samples. The analysed material was cDNA or gDNA that came from T cells, B-cell-depleted T cells, or PBMCs.

Under the authors' procedure: The assay estimated nucleated cells by amplifying reference gene primers. Clones were sequenced by immunoSEQ multiplex PCR, and TCRdb holds only the in-frame ones, with some missing. V and J calls and clone size are as listed in that table; D and trimming were resolved from the DNA. The sample consists of 110,000 or so clones, 65% to 80% of them appearing once. V trimming: 0 bases; J trimming: 6 bases; junction bases outside the gene matches: 7. This CDR3 comprises 17 residues. Germline CDR1 and CDR2: LGHNA and YNFKEQ. The sequence derives from a woman in her 70s with acute or convalescent COVID-19. Sample: peripheral blood. The genes are TRBV4-2 and TRBJ2-1, with 11 bases aligning to TRBD2. In DNA form, the CDR3 reads TGTGCCAGCAGCCAAGATAGCGGGGGGGCCGCTGGCAATGAGCAGTTCTTC. Its protein is CASSQDSGGAAGNEQFF.